One sample yielded the 8 T cell receptor beta chains listed below, sequenced in a study of OX40 agonist ivuxolimab in advanced cancers. TCRdb keeps only in-frame clones here, not all; method: immunoSEQ multiplex PCR. The sample holds more than 75,000 clones; roughly 80% are singletons and the top ten take 0.95% to 1.2%. The sample in question was CD4+ or CD8+ T cells sorted from blood, obtained in a trial of the OX40 agonist ivuxolimab. Receptors originate from an adult with an advanced solid tumor such as melanoma, head and neck, liver or kidney cancer.

The CDR3 is CASILDRGDTEAFF. The CDR3, as DNA: TGCGCCAGCATTCTCGACAGGGGGGACACTGAAGCTTTCTTT. J is TRBJ1-1 and V is TRBV10-2, with 9 positions matching TRBD1. Germline trimming cut 7 bases from V and 3 bases from J; bases unmatched to any gene: 6. The CDR3 is 14 residues long. Germline CDR1 is WSHSY and CDR2 is SAAADI.

The CDR3 reads CASSLGGPGNQPQHF. As DNA, the CDR3 is TGTGCCAGCAGCCTGGGGGGTCCCGGCAATCAGCCCCAGCATTTT. The J gene is TRBJ1-5, the V gene TRBV13; tentatively, D is TRBD1 (5 bases). Trimming took off 5 bases at V and 2 bases at J, with 13 bases between the two ends. CDR1 and CDR2 (germline): PRHDT, FYEKMQ (reference sequence). This CDR3 contains 15 residues.

The V gene is TRBV2, the J gene TRBJ2-3, with D possibly being TRBD1 or TRBD2 (5 bases each). V dropped 2 bases and J dropped 6 bases, with 15 bases sitting between them. Per germline, CDR1 SNHLY and CDR2 FYNNEI. CDR3 length equals 15 residues. For the CDR3, the DNA is TGTGCCAGCAGTGAAACTCATGGGGGATACGATACGCAGTATTTT. It specifies CASSETHGGYDTQYF.

The genes are TRBV5-6 and TRBJ1-2; a possible D gene is TRBD1 (5 bases). CDR1 and CDR2 from the germline V gene are SGHDT and YYEEEE. Deletions cut 2 bases from V and 7 bases from J, with 9 bases between. The CDR3 has 12 amino acids. CDR3 DNA: TGTGCCAGCAGCTTTTCAGGGAGTGGCTACACCTTC. Translating it yields CASSFSGSGYTF.

The CDR3, as DNA: TGCGCCAGCAGCTATGCCGGTTCGGGACAGGGGGCTTCGGCCGCTTTCTTT. Its translation: CASSYAGSGQGASAAFF. This rearrangement joins TRBV5-1 to TRBJ1-1; TRBD1 matches at 12 bases. CDR3 length: 17 residues. Trimming removed 3 bases from V and 11 bases from J; junction bases left unmatched: 17. The germline gives CDR1 SGHRS, CDR2 YFSETQ.

The chain joins TRBV4-3 to TRBJ2-3, with 12 bases fitting TRBD1. V dropped 2 bases and J dropped 4; count of bases not matched to a gene: 7. Per the germline V gene, CDR1 is LGHNA and CDR2 is YSLEER. CDR3 size: 17 residues. The CDR3: CASSQNSGQGAPDTQYF. The DNA of the CDR3 is TGCGCCAGCAGCCAAAACTCGGGACAGGGGGCCCCAGATACGCAGTATTTT.

This clone was seen a handful of times. This chain joins TRBV15 and TRBJ2-3; TRBD2 agrees at 7 bases. Germline loops: CDR1 LNHNV, CDR2 YYDKDF (reference sequence). This CDR3 is built from 14 residues. After removal of 5 bases from V and 0 bases from J, the junction contained 2 bases not matched to a gene. The DNA for the CDR3 is TGTGCCACCAGCTCCGGGGGGAGCACAGATACGCAGTATTTT. This encodes CATSSGGSTDTQYF.

This clone was counted once. V and J are TRBV5-4 and TRBJ1-5; no firm D call. This CDR3 has 15 residues. CDR1 and CDR2 from the germline V gene are SGHNT and YYREEE (reference sequence). Trimming cost V 0 bases and J 3 bases, with 10 bases left between them. The CDR3 nucleotides read TGTGCCAGCAGCTTGGACGGTGGGATCAATCAGCCCCAGCATTTT. Its protein is CASSLDGGINQPQHF. Variable domain in full (rest from reference TRBV5-4 and TRBJ1-5): ETGVTQSPTHLIKTRGQQVTLRCSSQSGHNTVSWYQQALGQGPQFIFQYYREEENGRGNFPPRFSGLQFPNYSSELNVNALELDDSALYLCASSLDGGINQPQHFGDGTRLSIL.